This T cell receptor beta chain stems from a study of shared clonotypes between healthy human individuals. The data were produced by immunoSEQ multiplex PCR, yet TCRdb's version contains in-frame clones alone and is incomplete. This sample has roughly 500,000 clones, with approximately 82% found just once. Donors included only healthy HIV-negative adults lacking recent acute infections or vaccinations. The CDR3 consists of 13 residues. V was pared by 4 bases and J by 2 bases, with 3 bases of the junction left unmatched. CDR1 SQVTM and CDR2 ANQGSEA come from the germline V gene. The TCR sequence derives from a woman aged 40-49 years in good health. Some clones in this sample may be carry-over from other donors' samples. The J gene is TRBJ2-7, the V gene TRBV29-1; 9 nucleotides agree with TRBD1. Source material: PBMCs. The CDR3 bases are TGCAGCGTTGTGACAGGGGGGACCTACGAGCAGTACTTC. It specifies CSVVTGGTYEQYF.